This T cell receptor beta chain appears in the sequencing data of a study of blood T cell repertoires in COVID-19. Study-level background: The United States, Italy and Spain supplied acute and convalescent COVID-19 samples.

Per the germline V gene, CDR1 is SGHAT and CDR2 is FQNNGV. Trimming removed 7 bases at V and 6 bases at J, with 22 bases between. This CDR3 has 16 residues. In the original workflow: Reference gene primer amplification gave nucleated cell count estimates. Libraries were prepared by immunoSEQ multiplex PCR; TCRdb keeps only in-frame clonotypes and omits some of them. Clone size and the V and J calls come from that table; the DNA yielded D and trimming. The data show 310,000 or so clones, roughly 87% seen once. The sample was PBMCs or T cells enriched from blood (not recorded which). The V and J genes are TRBV11-2 and TRBJ2-1, with D maybe TRBD2 (6 bases). The receptor's source is a woman in her twenties or thirties who had recovered from COVID-19. The CDR3 DNA follows: TGTGCCAGCATTGCGTTAACCGGGACTCCCAGCAATGAGCAGTTCTTC. Amino acid sequence: CASIALTGTPSNEQFF.